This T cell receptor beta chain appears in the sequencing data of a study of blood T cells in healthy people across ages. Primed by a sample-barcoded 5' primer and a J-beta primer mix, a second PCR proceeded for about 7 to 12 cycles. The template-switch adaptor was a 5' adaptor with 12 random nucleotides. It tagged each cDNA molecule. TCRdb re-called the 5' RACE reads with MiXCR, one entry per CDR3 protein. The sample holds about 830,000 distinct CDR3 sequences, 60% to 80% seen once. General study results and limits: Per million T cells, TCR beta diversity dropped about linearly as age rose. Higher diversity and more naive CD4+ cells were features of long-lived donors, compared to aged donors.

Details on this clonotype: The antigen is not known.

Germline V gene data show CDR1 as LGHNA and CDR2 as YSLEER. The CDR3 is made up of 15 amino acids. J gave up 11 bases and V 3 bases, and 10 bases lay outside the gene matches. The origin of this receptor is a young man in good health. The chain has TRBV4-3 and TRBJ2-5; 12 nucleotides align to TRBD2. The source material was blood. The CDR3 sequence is CASSQLAGGRNEQYF. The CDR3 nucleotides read TGCGCCAGCAGCCAGCTAGCGGGGGGGCGGAATGAGCAGTACTTC.